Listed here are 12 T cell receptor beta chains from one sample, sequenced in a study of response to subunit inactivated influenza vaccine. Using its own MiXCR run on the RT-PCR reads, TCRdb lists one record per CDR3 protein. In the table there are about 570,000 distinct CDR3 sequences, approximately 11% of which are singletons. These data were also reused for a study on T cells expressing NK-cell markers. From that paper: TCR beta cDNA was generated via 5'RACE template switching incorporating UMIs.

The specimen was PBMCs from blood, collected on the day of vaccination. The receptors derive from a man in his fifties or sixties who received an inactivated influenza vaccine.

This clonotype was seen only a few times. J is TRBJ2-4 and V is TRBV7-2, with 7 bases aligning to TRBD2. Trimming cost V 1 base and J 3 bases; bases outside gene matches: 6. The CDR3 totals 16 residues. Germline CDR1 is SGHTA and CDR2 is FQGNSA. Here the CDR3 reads CASSLDLAGVKNIQYF. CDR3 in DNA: TGTGCCAGCAGCTTAGATTTGGCGGGAGTCAAAAACATTCAGTACTTC.

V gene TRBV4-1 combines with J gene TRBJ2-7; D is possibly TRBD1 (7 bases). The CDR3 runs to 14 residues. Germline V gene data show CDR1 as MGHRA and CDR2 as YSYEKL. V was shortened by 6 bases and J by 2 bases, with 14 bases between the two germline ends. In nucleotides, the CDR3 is TGCGCCAGCAGGGCCGCAGGGGGGACCTACGAGCAGTACTTC. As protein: CASRAAGGTYEQYF.

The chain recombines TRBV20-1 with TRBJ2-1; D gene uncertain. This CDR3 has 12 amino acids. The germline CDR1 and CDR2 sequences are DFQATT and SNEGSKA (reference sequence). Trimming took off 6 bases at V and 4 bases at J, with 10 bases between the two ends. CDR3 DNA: TGCAGTGCCGATCGGGTTTACAATGAGCAGTTCTTC. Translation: CSADRVYNEQFF.

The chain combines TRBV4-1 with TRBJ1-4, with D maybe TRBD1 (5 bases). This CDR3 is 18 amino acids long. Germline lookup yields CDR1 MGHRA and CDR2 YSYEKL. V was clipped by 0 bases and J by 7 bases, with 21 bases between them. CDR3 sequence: CASSQDRIGKRGTEKLFF. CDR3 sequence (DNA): TGCGCCAGCAGCCAAGATCGCATAGGTAAAAGAGGGACTGAAAAACTGTTTTTT.

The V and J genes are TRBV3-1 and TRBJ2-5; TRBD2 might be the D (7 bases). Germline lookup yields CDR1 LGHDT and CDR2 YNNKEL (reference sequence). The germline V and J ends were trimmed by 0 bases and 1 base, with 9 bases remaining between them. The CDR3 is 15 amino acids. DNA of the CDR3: TGTGCCAGCAGCCAAGAGGGGGGGCTCCAAGAGACCCAGTACTTC. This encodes CASSQEGGLQETQYF.

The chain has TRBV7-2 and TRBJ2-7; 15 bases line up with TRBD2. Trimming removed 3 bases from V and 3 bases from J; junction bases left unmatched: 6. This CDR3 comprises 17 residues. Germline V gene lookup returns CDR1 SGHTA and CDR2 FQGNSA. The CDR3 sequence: CASSFSGLAGGYYEQYF. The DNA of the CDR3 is TGTGCCAGCAGCTTCTCGGGACTAGCGGGAGGTTACTACGAGCAGTACTTC.

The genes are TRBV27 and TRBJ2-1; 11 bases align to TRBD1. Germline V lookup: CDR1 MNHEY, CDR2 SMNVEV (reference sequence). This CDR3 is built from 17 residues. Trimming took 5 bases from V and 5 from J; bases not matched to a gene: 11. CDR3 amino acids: CASSLDRGRLGNNEQFF. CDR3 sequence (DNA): TGTGCCAGCAGTCTGGACAGGGGGCGCTTAGGAAACAATGAGCAGTTCTTC.

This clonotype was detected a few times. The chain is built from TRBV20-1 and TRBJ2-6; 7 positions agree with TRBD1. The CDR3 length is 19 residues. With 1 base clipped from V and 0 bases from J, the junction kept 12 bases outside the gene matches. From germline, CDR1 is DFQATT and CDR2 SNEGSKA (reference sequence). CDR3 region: CSARGSKTGLTSGANVLTF. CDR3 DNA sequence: TGCAGTGCTAGAGGGTCAAAGACAGGGCTTACCTCTGGGGCCAACGTCCTGACTTTC.

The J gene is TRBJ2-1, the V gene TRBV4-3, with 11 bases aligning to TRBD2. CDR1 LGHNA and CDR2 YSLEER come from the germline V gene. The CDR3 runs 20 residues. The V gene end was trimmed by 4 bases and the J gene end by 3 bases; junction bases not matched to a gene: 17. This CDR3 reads CASSPEAGLWGTSGYNEQFF. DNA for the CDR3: TGCGCCAGCAGCCCGGAGGCGGGGTTGTGGGGGACTAGCGGCTACAATGAGCAGTTCTTC.

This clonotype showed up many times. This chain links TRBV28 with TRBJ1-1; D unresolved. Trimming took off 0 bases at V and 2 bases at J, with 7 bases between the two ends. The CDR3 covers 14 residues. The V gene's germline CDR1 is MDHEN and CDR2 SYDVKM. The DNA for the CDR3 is TGTGCCAGCAGTTTATGGCCGGCAAACACTGAAGCTTTCTTT. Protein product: CASSLWPANTEAFF.

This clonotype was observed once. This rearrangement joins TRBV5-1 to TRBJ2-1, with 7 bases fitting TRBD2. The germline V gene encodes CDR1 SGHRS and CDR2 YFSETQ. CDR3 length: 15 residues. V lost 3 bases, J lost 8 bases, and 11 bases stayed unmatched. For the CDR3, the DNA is TGCGCCAGCAGCTCGTTACAGACTAGCTCGGATGAGCAGTTCTTC. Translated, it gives CASSSLQTSSDEQFF.

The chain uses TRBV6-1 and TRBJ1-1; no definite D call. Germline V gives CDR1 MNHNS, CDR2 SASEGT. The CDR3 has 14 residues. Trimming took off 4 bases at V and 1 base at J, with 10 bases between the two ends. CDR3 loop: CASSGWKANTEAFF. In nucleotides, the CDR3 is TGTGCCAGCAGTGGGTGGAAGGCGAACACTGAAGCTTTCTTT.